This passage covers 29 T cell receptor beta chains from one sample sequenced in a study of T cells in Graves' hyperthyroidism and ophthalmopathy. Amplification targeted TCR beta CDR3 regions from RNA transcripts. Using the HTBI primer set, a first-round RT-PCR was run on the TCR CDR3. TCRdb used MiXCR to reprocess the multiplex PCR reads, holding one entry per CDR3 protein. The table has hundreds of thousands of distinct CDR3 sequences, over 35% seen once. Sequenced input: blood. These receptors were collected from a man between 18 and 35 years old with Graves' hyperthyroidism.

CDR3 in amino acids: CASSLARGSGSNQPQHF. DNA of the CDR3: TGCGCCAGCAGCTTGGCCAGGGGTAGTGGGAGCAATCAGCCCCAGCATTTT. The chain has TRBV5-1 and TRBJ1-5; TRBD1 is a possible D gene (6 bases). This CDR3 comprises 17 residues. The V end was cut by 0 bases, the J end by 1 base, with 14 bases between. From germline, CDR1 is SGHRS and CDR2 YFSETQ. The whole variable domain, remainder taken from reference TRBV5-1 and TRBJ1-5, is KAGVTQTPRYLIKTRGQQVTLSCSPISGHRSVSWYQQTPGQGLQFLFEYFSETQRNKGNFPGRFSGRQFSNSRSEMNVSTLELGDSALYLCASSLARGSGSNQPQHFGDGTRLSIL.

In its sample, this clonotype was seen a few times. Mismatch with germline at one junction end may stem from a read error. The genes are TRBV10-3 and TRBJ1-1, with D uncertain. CDR1 and CDR2 (germline): ENHRY, SYGVKD. This CDR3 spans 13 amino acids. The CDR3 is CASSLSGTTEAFF. The CDR3 region has the DNA TGTGCCAGCAGTTTATCCGGCACAACTGAAGCTTTCTTT.

This clonotype showed up just once. The genes are TRBV7-9 and TRBJ1-3, with D possibly TRBD1 on 5 matching bases. CDR3 length equals 15 residues. The V end was cut by 4 bases, the J end by 3 bases, with 13 bases between. Germline V gene sequence: CDR1 SEHNR, CDR2 FQNEAQ (reference sequence). The CDR3 DNA sequence: TGTGCCAGCAGCTCCTTCGGGGGATATGGAAACACCATATATTTT. Its translation: CASSSFGGYGNTIYF. The entire variable domain, with the rest obtained from reference TRBV7-9 and TRBJ1-3, is as follows: DTGVSQNPRHKITKRGQNVTFRCDPISEHNRLYWYRQTLGQGPEFLTYFQNEAQLEKSRLLSDRFSAERPKGSFSTLEIQRTEQGDSAMYLCASSSFGGYGNTIYFGEGSWLTVV.

This clonotype occurred many times. The chain carries TRBV29-1 and TRBJ1-1, with TRBD1 identical over 8 bases. The CDR3 spans 13 residues. The ends lost 6 bases at V and 2 bases at J; junction bases unmatched: 5. From germline, CDR1 is SQVTM and CDR2 ANQGSEA. The CDR3 reads CSVCRGRNTEAFF. The DNA for the CDR3 is TGCAGCGTGTGCAGGGGGCGTAACACTGAAGCTTTCTTT.

As to this clonotype: A much larger clone lies one base from this, so it may be a read error. The rearrangement uses TRBV19 and TRBJ2-7; D unresolved. Germline loops: CDR1 LNHDA, CDR2 SQIVND (reference sequence). This CDR3 has 12 residues. CDR3 bases: TGTGACAGTAGTATGAACCAGTACGAGCAGTACTTC. Residues: CDSSMNQYEQYF.

This clonotype was seen a handful of times. The CDR3 spells CASSLRIGTYEQYF. The CDR3, as DNA: TGTGCCAGCAGCTTAAGAATAGGTACCTACGAGCAGTACTTC. The gene calls are TRBV7-9 and TRBJ2-7, with D hard to call. Trimming took 2 bases from V and 2 from J, leaving 10 bases between them. CDR3 length equals 14 residues. CDR1 is SEHNR, CDR2 FQNEAQ, per germline (reference sequence).

This rearrangement joins TRBV7-9 to TRBJ1-4; tentatively, D is TRBD1 (6 bases). Germline lookup yields CDR1 SEHNR and CDR2 FQNEAQ (reference sequence). Trimming removed 5 bases at V and 7 bases at J, with 11 bases between. The CDR3 loop spans 13 amino acids. In DNA, the CDR3 is TGTGCCAGCAGCCTAACGGACAGTGAAAAACTGTTTTTT. As protein: CASSLTDSEKLFF.

This clonotype appeared a few times. The CDR3 DNA reads TGTGCCAGCAGCCAAGAAGGAGGGGATGGGGCCAACGTCCTGACTTTC. Translated: CASSQEGGDGANVLTF. The chain uses TRBV4-2 and TRBJ2-6, with D perhaps TRBD2 (6 bases). Germline-derived CDR1 and CDR2 are LGHNA and YNFKEQ. Deletions cut 0 bases from V and 3 bases from J, with 9 bases between. This CDR3 has 16 residues.

This clonotype was detected many times. The rearrangement uses TRBV19 and TRBJ2-7; D possibly matches TRBD1 or TRBD2 (5 bases each). The length of the CDR3 is 14 residues. With 3 bases removed from V and 6 bases from J, the gap between germline ends came to 15 bases. Germline assignment: CDR1 LNHDA and CDR2 SQIVND (reference sequence). In nucleotides, the CDR3 is TGTGCCAGTAGTATCGGGAAGGAGAGGGGCGAGCAGTACTTC. The encoded protein is CASSIGKERGEQYF.

Turning to this clonotype: A much bigger clone sits one base away, suggesting this may be a read error. The chain has TRBV2 and TRBJ2-6, with D possibly being TRBD1 (5 bases). Germline V lookup: CDR1 SNHLY, CDR2 FYNNEI. CDR3 length: 16 residues. CDR3 sequence reads: CASRVRGTSGANVLAF. In DNA, the CDR3 is TGTGCCAGCAGGGTCAGAGGTACCTCTGGGGCCAACGTCCTGGCTTTC.

The chain couples TRBV4-2 to TRBJ2-5, with D possibly being TRBD2 (7 bases). The CDR3 totals 17 residues. Germline assignment: CDR1 LGHNA and CDR2 YNFKEQ. Trimming removed 1 base from V and 3 bases from J, with 18 bases in between. This chain's CDR3 is CASSQGLRGGAEETQYF. CDR3 bases: TGTGCCAGCAGCCAAGGGCTTAGAGGGGGGGCCGAAGAGACCCAGTACTTC.

On this clonotype itself: A read error is possible here, since a much larger clone lies one base away. V usage is TRBV10-3 and J usage is TRBJ2-7, with 8 bases matching TRBD1. V dropped 11 bases and J dropped 0; count of bases not matched to a gene: 6. This CDR3 spans 13 amino acids. Germline CDR1 reads ENHRY; CDR2 reads SYGVKD. The CDR3 sequence is CAVGGQDSYEQYF. The CDR3 coding sequence is TGTGCCGTCGGGGGACAGGACTCCTACGAGCAGTACTTC.

This clonotype has at least ten counts. V usage is TRBV9 and J usage is TRBJ1-2, with 7 bases matching TRBD1. V lost 0 bases and J lost 2; bases outside the gene matches: 7. The CDR3 consists of 16 residues. In germline, CDR1 is SGDLS, CDR2 YYNGEE. The CDR3 DNA reads TGTGCCAGCAGCGTAGAGACAGGGAGGAGCAACTATGGCTACACCTTC. This codes for CASSVETGRSNYGYTF.

This chain joins TRBV5-1 and TRBJ2-7, with D maybe TRBD2 (6 bases). CDR1 is SGHRS, CDR2 YFSETQ, per germline. Trimming cost V 0 bases and J 10 bases, with 20 bases left between them. The CDR3 length is 15 residues. DNA for the CDR3: TGCGCCAGCAGCTTGGGAGTATTGGGACCGGGAGTCCAGTACTTC. Translating it yields CASSLGVLGPGVQYF. Supplemented by reference TRBV5-1 and TRBJ2-7, the full variable domain reads KAGVTQTPRYLIKTRGQQVTLSCSPISGHRSVSWYQQTPGQGLQFLFEYFSETQRNKGNFPGRFSGRQFSNSRSEMNVSTLELGDSALYLCASSLGVLGPGVQYFGPGTRLTVT.

This sequence joins TRBV2 and TRBJ2-7; the match to TRBD1 covers 11 bases. The CDR3 is 14 amino acids. Germline V gene lookup returns CDR1 SNHLY and CDR2 FYNNEI. Germline trimming cut 7 bases from V and 6 bases from J; bases unmatched to any gene: 8. CDR3 protein: CASTYRDRGSEQYF. The CDR3 nucleotides read TGTGCCAGCACTTACCGGGACAGGGGGTCCGAGCAGTACTTC.

In this sample, this clonotype turned up many times. CDR3 sequence reads: CASSPGAWNYGYTF. CDR3 DNA sequence: TGTGCCAGCTCACCAGGGGCGTGGAACTATGGCTACACCTTC. The rearrangement uses TRBV2 and TRBJ1-2; possibly TRBD1 for D (6 bases). CDR1 and CDR2 from the germline V gene are SNHLY and FYNNEI. V was clipped by 8 bases and J by 2 bases, with 15 bases between them. The CDR3 is made up of 14 amino acids.

This clonotype is a singleton in its sample. The chain is built from TRBV20-1 and TRBJ2-7; 7 positions match TRBD2. Germline CDR1 reads DFQATT; CDR2 reads SNEGSKA (reference sequence). Unmatched junction bases numbered 14, after V lost 6 bases and J lost 3 bases. CDR3 length equals 15 residues. The CDR3 reads CSASREGVPYYEQYF. The CDR3 DNA sequence: TGCAGTGCCAGTAGGGAGGGTGTTCCTTACTACGAGCAGTACTTC.

The chain joins TRBV9 to TRBJ2-2; TRBD1 might be the D (5 bases). The V end lost 0 bases, the J end lost 7 bases, and 13 bases lay between the germline ends. Looked up from germline, CDR1 is SGDLS and CDR2 is YYNGEE. This CDR3 has 15 amino acids. The DNA for the CDR3 is TGTGCCAGCAGCGTAGGGTCCAGGGAAGGCGGGGAGCTGTTTTTT. Its protein is CASSVGSREGGELFF.

The rearrangement joins TRBV2 to TRBJ1-4, with D unresolved. Looked up from germline, CDR1 is SNHLY and CDR2 is FYNNEI. V lost 8 bases and J 0 bases, leaving 19 bases between the germline ends. This CDR3 is 17 amino acids long. The CDR3 coding sequence is TGTGCCAGCGGGGTCGAGTCCGACTACTCAACTAATGAAAAACTGTTTTTT. Its translation is CASGVESDYSTNEKLFF. Drawing the rest from reference TRBV2 and TRBJ1-4, the complete variable domain is EPEVTQTPSHQVTQMGQEVILRCVPISNHLYFYWYRQILGQKVEFLVSFYNNEISEKSEIFDDQFSVERPDGSNFTLKIRSTKLEDSAMYFCASGVESDYSTNEKLFFGSGTQLSVL.

On this clonotype: A read error may be the cause here, since a much bigger clone is one base away. This sequence joins TRBV7-3 and TRBJ2-7, with D possibly TRBD2 on 6 matching bases. CDR1 SGHTA and CDR2 FQGTGA come from the germline V gene. This CDR3 region has 15 residues. CDR3 protein: CVSSLLGRWGDEQYF. In DNA, the CDR3 is TGTGTCAGCAGCTTACTGGGTCGTTGGGGGGACGAGCAGTACTTC.

This sequence joins TRBV4-1 and TRBJ2-7; 8 nucleotides agree with TRBD2. The CDR3 consists of 16 residues. CDR1 and CDR2 from the germline V gene are MGHRA and YSYEKL. V dropped 0 bases and J dropped 0; count of bases not matched to a gene: 4. The chain's CDR3 is CASSQDGGGFSYEQYF. DNA for the CDR3: TGCGCCAGCAGCCAAGATGGCGGGGGGTTCTCCTACGAGCAGTACTTC.

A word on this clonotype: At one boundary the junction diverges from the germline segment, which might be a read error. The J gene is TRBJ1-5, the V gene TRBV6-1, with 8 bases fitting TRBD1. The CDR3 runs 17 residues. Germline CDR1 MNHNS, CDR2 SASEGT. CDR3 loop: CVSRTDRTGNSNQPQHF. The DNA for the CDR3 is TGTGTCAGCAGGACCGACCGGACAGGGAATAGCAATCAGCCCCAGCATTTT.

The J gene is TRBJ2-7, the V gene TRBV10-3; perhaps TRBD2 as D (5 bases). V lost 8 bases and J 2 bases, leaving 13 bases between the germline ends. The CDR3 length is 13 residues. Germline CDR1 ENHRY, CDR2 SYGVKD. Written as DNA, the CDR3 is TGTGCCATCCGACGACGGGGAACCTACGAGCAGTACTTC. Its protein is CAIRRRGTYEQYF.

This chain links TRBV6-2 or TRBV6-3 with TRBJ2-7; no clear D. Germline V lookup: CDR1 MNHEY, CDR2 SVGEGT. The CDR3 sequence is 12 residues long. The ends were cut back, 6 bases at V and 6 bases at J, with 12 bases in the middle. CDR3 sequence reads: CASSIRWSEQYF. CDR3 coding DNA: TGTGCCAGCAGCATCCGGTGGAGCGAGCAGTACTTC.

The chain uses TRBV6-5 and TRBJ2-7; 7 nucleotides line up with TRBD1. This CDR3 has 12 residues. CDR1 and CDR2 from the germline V gene are MNHEY and SVGAGI. Germline trimming cut 6 bases from V and 6 bases from J; bases unmatched to any gene: 5. The CDR3, as DNA: TGTGCCAGCAGCGCGACAGGGTTCGAGCAGTACTTC. Residues: CASSATGFEQYF.

This clonotype was detected many times. The chain recombines TRBV19 with TRBJ1-3; a weak D match, TRBD1 (5 bases). Trimming took 9 bases from V and 0 from J, leaving 15 bases between them. Germline assignment: CDR1 LNHDA and CDR2 SQIVND (reference sequence). The CDR3 totals 15 residues. The CDR3 coding sequence is TGTGCCAGCTACAGGAGAGCCTTCTCTGGAAACACCATATATTTT. Protein sequence: CASYRRAFSGNTIYF.

This clonotype was seen a handful of times. The gene calls are TRBV7-2 and TRBJ2-7; 7 bases are a match to TRBD1. Trimming cost V 5 bases and J 5 bases; bases outside gene matches: 9. Germline lookup yields CDR1 SGHTA and CDR2 FQGNSA. The CDR3 contains 14 residues. The CDR3 spells CASSHEGAMDEQYF. DNA for the CDR3: TGTGCCAGCAGCCACGAGGGGGCTATGGACGAGCAGTACTTC. Full variable domain (rest looked up from reference TRBV7-2 and TRBJ2-7): GAGVSQSPSNKVTEKGKDVELRCDPISGHTALYWYRQSLGQGLEFLIYFQGNSAPDKSGLPSDRFSAERTGGSVSTLTIQRTQQEDSAVYLCASSHEGAMDEQYFGPGTRLTVT.

J is TRBJ2-3 and V is TRBV25-1, with D perhaps given as TRBD1 or TRBD2 (5 bases each). Per the germline V gene, CDR1 is MGHDK and CDR2 is SYGVNS. Trimming removed 6 bases from V and 2 bases from J, with 21 bases in between. The CDR3 runs to 17 residues. The CDR3 region is CASSLVGRLTITDTQYF. The CDR3 DNA is TGTGCCAGCAGCTTAGTGGGACGACTTACCATCACAGATACGCAGTATTTT.

This clonotype occurred many times. This chain joins TRBV5-1 and TRBJ2-5; 11 nucleotides line up with TRBD1. With 2 bases clipped from V and 1 base from J, the junction kept 4 bases outside the gene matches. The length of the CDR3 is 16 residues. Per germline, CDR1 SGHRS and CDR2 YFSETQ. The CDR3 region has the DNA TGCGCCAGCAGCTTTCGGGGACAGGGGGTCCAAGAGACCCAGTACTTC. Amino acids: CASSFRGQGVQETQYF.